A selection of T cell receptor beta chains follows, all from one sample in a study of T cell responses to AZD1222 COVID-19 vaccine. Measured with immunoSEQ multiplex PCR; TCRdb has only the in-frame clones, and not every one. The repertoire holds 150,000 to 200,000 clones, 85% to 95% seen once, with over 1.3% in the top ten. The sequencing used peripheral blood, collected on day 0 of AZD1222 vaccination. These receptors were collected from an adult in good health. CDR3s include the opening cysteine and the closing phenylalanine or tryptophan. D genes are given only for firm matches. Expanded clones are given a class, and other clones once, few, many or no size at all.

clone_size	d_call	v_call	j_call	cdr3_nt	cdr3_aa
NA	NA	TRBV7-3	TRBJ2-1	TGTGCCAGCAGCTTATACGGAAGCTCCTACAATGAGCAGTTCTTC	CASSLYGSSYNEQFF
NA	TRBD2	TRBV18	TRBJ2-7	TGTGCCAGCTCACCACAGCGACTAGCGGGGGGCTCATCCTACGAGCAGTACTTC	CASSPQRLAGGSSYEQYF
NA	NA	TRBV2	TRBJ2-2	TGTGCCATGGGCCTTCCGGGCACCGGGGAGCTGTTTTTT	CAMGLPGTGELFF
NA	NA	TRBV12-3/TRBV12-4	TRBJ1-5	TGTGCCAGCAGTTTCGGGCCTGACCAGCATTTT	CASSFGPDQHF
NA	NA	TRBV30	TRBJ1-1	TGTGCCTGGAGTGTAGCCAGCAAAGCTTTCTTT	CAWSVASKAFF
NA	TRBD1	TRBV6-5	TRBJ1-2	TGTGCCAGCAGCCCCCCGACAGGGCCCAACTATGGCTACACCTTC	CASSPPTGPNYGYTF
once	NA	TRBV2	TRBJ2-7	TGTGCCAGCAGTGAAGGCGGGGCCCTCTACGAGCAGTACTTC	CASSEGGALYEQYF
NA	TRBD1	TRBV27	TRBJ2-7	TGTGCCAGCGGCCCCGGGACAGGGGGCTACGAGCAGTACTTC	CASGPGTGGYEQYF
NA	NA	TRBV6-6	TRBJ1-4	TGTGCCAGCAGTCTCCCGAGGGGGGGGGCAACTAATGAAAAACTGTTTTTT	CASSLPRGGATNEKLFF
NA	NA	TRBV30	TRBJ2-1	TGTGCCTGGAGGAAAGGATCCTACAATGAGCAGTTCTTC	CAWRKGSYNEQFF
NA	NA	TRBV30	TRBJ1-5	TGTGCCTGGAGTTTGGGCAATCAGCCCCAGCATTTT	CAWSLGNQPQHF
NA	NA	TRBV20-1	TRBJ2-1	TGCAGTGCTTCCAGTTACAATGAGCAGTTCTTC	CSASSYNEQFF
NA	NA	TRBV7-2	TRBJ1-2	TGTGCCAGCAGCTTAGCGCTTCGCCGTGGCTACACCTTC	CASSLALRRGYTF
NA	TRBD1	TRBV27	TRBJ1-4	TGTGCCAGCAAATCGACAGGGTATGGGAAACTGTTTTTT	CASKSTGYGKLFF
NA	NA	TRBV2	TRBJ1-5	TGTGCCAGCAGTGAAACGGTTAGCAATCAGCCCCAGCATTTT	CASSETVSNQPQHF
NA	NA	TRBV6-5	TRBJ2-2	TGTGCCAGCAGTAGCCCGGGGGCGAACACCGGGGAGCTGTTTTTT	CASSSPGANTGELFF
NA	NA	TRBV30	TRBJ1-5	TGTGCCTGGAGTGTACAGGGATATCTTGGTAATCAGCCCCAGCATTTT	CAWSVQGYLGNQPQHF
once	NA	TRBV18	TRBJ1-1	TGTGCCAGCTCACCTGAGGGACGCTGGAACACTGAAGCTTTCTTT	CASSPEGRWNTEAFF
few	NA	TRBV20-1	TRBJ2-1	TGCAGTGCAGGAGTTGAGCAGTTCTTC	CSAGVEQFF
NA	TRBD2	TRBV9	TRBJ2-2	TGTGCCAGCAGCGTAGCTACGGGAGGGACCGGGGAGCTGTTTTTT	CASSVATGGTGELFF
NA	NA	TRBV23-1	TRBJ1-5	TGCGCCAGCACCTTCAAAGAGGGGGGGAGCAATCAGCCCCAGCATTTT	CASTFKEGGSNQPQHF
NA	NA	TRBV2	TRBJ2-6	TGTGCCAGCAGTGGCCACCTCTTCTCTGGGGCCAACGTCCTGACTTTC	CASSGHLFSGANVLTF
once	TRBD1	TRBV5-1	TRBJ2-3	TGCGCCAGCAGCCTCTCGACAGGGAAGGATACGCAGTATTTT	CASSLSTGKDTQYF
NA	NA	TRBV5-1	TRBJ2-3	TGCGCCAGCAGCTTGGGAGTCGGCGTCGGCACAGATACGCAGTATTTT	CASSLGVGVGTDTQYF
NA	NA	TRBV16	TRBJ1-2	TGTGCCAGCAGCCTAGGGCTGGGCTACACCTTC	CASSLGLGYTF
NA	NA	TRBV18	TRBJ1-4	TGTGCCAGCTCACCACCGGGGGTGTCTAATGAAAAACTGTTTTTT	CASSPPGVSNEKLFF
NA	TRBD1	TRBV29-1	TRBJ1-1	TGCAGCTCGGGGACAGGCCTTGACATGAACACTGAAGCTTTCTTT	CSSGTGLDMNTEAFF
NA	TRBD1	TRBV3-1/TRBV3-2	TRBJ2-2	TGTGCCAGCAGAGGACAGGGGGCGAGGGCCGGGGAGCTGTTTTTT	CASRGQGARAGELFF
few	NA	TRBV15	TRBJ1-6	TGTGCCACCAGCAGAGATTTACCGGGGGCGGGTTCACCCCTCCACTTT	CATSRDLPGAGSPLHF
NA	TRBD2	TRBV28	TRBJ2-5	TGTGCCAGCAGCCCCAGAACCGGGACTAGCGGGAGGGCGGGGACCCAGTACTTC	CASSPRTGTSGRAGTQYF
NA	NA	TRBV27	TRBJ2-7	TGTGCCAGCAGTCCCCAGGGGCGAGACTCCTACGAGCAGTACTTC	CASSPQGRDSYEQYF
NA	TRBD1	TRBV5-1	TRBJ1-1	TGCGCCAGCAGCCTCCAACAGGGGATGAACACTGAAGCTTTCTTT	CASSLQQGMNTEAFF
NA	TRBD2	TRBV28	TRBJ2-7	TGTGCCACCCAAAGGACTAGCTACGAGCAGTACTTC	CATQRTSYEQYF
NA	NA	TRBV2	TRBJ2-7	TGTGCCAGCAGTGAAGCGCGGGTCGACTCCTACGAGCAGTACTTC	CASSEARVDSYEQYF
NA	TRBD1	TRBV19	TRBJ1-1	TGTGCCAGTAGTATGGACAGGATGAACACTGAAGCTTTCTTT	CASSMDRMNTEAFF
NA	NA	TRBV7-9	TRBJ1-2	TGTGCCAGCAGCTTAAGTTCGCGACAGTTGTTCTATGGCTACACCTTC	CASSLSSRQLFYGYTF
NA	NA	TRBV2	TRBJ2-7	TGTGCCAGCAGTGACAGGGACCCGTTATACGAGCAGTACTTC	CASSDRDPLYEQYF
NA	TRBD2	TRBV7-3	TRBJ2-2	TGTGCCAGCAGCTCAGGACTAGCGGGGCCCACCGGGGAGCTGTTTTTT	CASSSGLAGPTGELFF
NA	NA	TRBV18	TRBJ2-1	TGTGCCAGCTCACCCAAGGACTCTGGGGGTATCGAGCAGTTCTTC	CASSPKDSGGIEQFF
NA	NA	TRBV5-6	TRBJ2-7	TGTGCCAGCACCATGAGAGGAAGTGAGCAGTACTTC	CASTMRGSEQYF
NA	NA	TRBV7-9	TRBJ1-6	TGTGCCAGCAGCCCCCAGGGACTGGATTCACCCCTCCACTTT	CASSPQGLDSPLHF
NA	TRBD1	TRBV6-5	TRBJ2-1	TGTGCCAGCAACTGGGACAGGGAGGGCAATGAGCAGTTCTTC	CASNWDREGNEQFF
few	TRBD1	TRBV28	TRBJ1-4	TGTGCCAGCAGTTTAACACAGGGGGCGAGGGAAAAACTGTTTTTT	CASSLTQGAREKLFF
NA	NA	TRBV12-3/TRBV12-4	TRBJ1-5	TGTGCCAGCAGTACGGGGCAGCCCCAGCATTTT	CASSTGQPQHF
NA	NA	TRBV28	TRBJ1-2	TGTGCCAGCAGTTTAGATATGGGACAACTGTCTATTGGCTACACCTTC	CASSLDMGQLSIGYTF